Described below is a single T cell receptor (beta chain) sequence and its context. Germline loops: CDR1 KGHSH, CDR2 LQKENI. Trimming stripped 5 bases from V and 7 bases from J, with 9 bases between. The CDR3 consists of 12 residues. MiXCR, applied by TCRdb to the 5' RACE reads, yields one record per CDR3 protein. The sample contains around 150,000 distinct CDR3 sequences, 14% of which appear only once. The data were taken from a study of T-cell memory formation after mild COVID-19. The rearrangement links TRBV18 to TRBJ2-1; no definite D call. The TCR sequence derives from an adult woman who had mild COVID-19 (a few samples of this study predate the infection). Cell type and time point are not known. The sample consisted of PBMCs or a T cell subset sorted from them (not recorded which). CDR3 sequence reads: CASSGYRNEQFF. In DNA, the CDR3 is TGTGCCAGCTCAGGGTATAGGAATGAGCAGTTCTTC.